The 15 T cell receptor beta chains presented below share a single source sample, sequenced in a study of CD8 T cells in Susac syndrome (dated by TCRdb to about 2019). Library generation was performed with the immunoSEQ multiplex PCR assay. RNA was extracted using the RNeasy kit, and about 0.5 to 1 ug of the RNA was reverse transcribed with random hexamers. TCRdb applied fastp at Q25 and MiXCR to the public reads, then kept only in-frame beta chains. Each CDR3 protein appears once, grouped with its most common genes and DNA. The sample table lists hundreds of thousands of distinct CDR3 sequences, around 84% of them with a count of one. Of the sample, about 0.11% falls within the top ten clones. Sequencing was carried out using CD8+ T cells from PBMCs. These receptors were taken from a human donor with multiple sclerosis.

This chain joins TRBV30 and TRBJ2-1; 13 bases agree with TRBD2. The germline gives CDR1 GTSNPN, CDR2 SVGIG (reference sequence). The CDR3 length is 14 residues. With 0 bases clipped from V and 9 bases from J, the junction kept 2 bases outside the gene matches. The CDR3 loop is CAWSVLAGGGEQFF. The CDR3 nucleotides are TGTGCCTGGAGTGTACTAGCGGGAGGGGGTGAGCAGTTCTTC.

The V gene is TRBV7-2, the J gene TRBJ1-1; tentative D call: TRBD1 (5 bases). Looked up from germline, CDR1 is SGHTA and CDR2 is FQGNSA. CDR3 size: 13 residues. V shed 1 base and J shed 8 bases, with 11 bases lying between them. CDR3 bases: TGTGCCAGCAGCTTAGTGGGGCCAGGGGAAGCTTTCTTT. This codes for CASSLVGPGEAFF.

The sample holds one count of this clonotype. CDR3 residues: CASSLFILGTEQYF. In DNA form, the CDR3 reads TGTGCCAGCAGTTTGTTTATTTTGGGGACAGAGCAGTACTTC. The chain uses TRBV28 and TRBJ2-7; D is possibly TRBD1 (6 bases). Trimming left V 3 bases short and J 7 bases short, with 16 bases between. The length of the CDR3 is 14 residues. Germline CDR1 and CDR2: MDHEN and SYDVKM.

The rearrangement uses TRBV7-2 and TRBJ2-3, with TRBD2 matching over 11 bases. Germline V gene data show CDR1 as SGHTA and CDR2 as FQGNSA. The CDR3 sequence is 15 residues long. The junction had 5 bases not matched to a gene; V was cut back by 5 bases and J by 4 bases. The CDR3: CASSPPLAGADTQYF. The DNA for the CDR3 is TGTGCCAGCAGCCCTCCACTAGCGGGAGCAGATACGCAGTATTTT. The full variable domain, rest sourced from reference TRBV7-2 and TRBJ2-3, is GAGVSQSPSNKVTEKGKDVELRCDPISGHTALYWYRQSLGQGLEFLIYFQGNSAPDKSGLPSDRFSAERTGGSVSTLTIQRTQQEDSAVYLCASSPPLAGADTQYFGPGTRLTVL.

The chain joins TRBV29-1 to TRBJ1-2, with 12 bases fitting TRBD1. The CDR3 runs to 15 residues. In germline, CDR1 is SQVTM, CDR2 ANQGSEA. Trimming took 1 base from V and 4 from J; bases not matched to a gene: 4. The DNA for the CDR3 is TGCAGCGTTGAAGTGGGACAGGGGGCGGGCTATGGCTACACCTTC. Its translation is CSVEVGQGAGYGYTF.

The chain carries TRBV27 and TRBJ2-3; possibly TRBD2 for D (6 bases). This CDR3 contains 14 residues. From germline, CDR1 is MNHEY and CDR2 SMNVEV (reference sequence). Trimming removed 8 bases at V and 5 bases at J, with 17 bases between. CDR3 loop: CASRGTPRRDTQYF. For the CDR3, the DNA is TGTGCCAGCCGCGGGACCCCCCGAAGAGATACGCAGTATTTT.

The rearrangement links TRBV14 to TRBJ2-1; D perhaps matches TRBD1 (6 bases). Germline V gene lookup returns CDR1 SGHDN and CDR2 FVKESK. This CDR3 has 15 residues. With 2 bases removed from V and 6 bases from J, the gap between germline ends came to 14 bases. The CDR3 is CASSQNRVFRNEQFF. The CDR3 DNA reads as TGTGCCAGCAGCCAAAACAGGGTCTTCCGCAATGAGCAGTTCTTC. The full variable domain, rest sourced from reference TRBV14 and TRBJ2-1, is EAGVTQFPSHSVIEKGQTVTLRCDPISGHDNLYWYRRVMGKEIKFLLHFVKESKQDESGMPNNRFLAERTGGTYSTLKVQPAELEDSGVYFCASSQNRVFRNEQFFGPGTRLTVL.

The J gene is TRBJ2-4, the V gene TRBV4-2; D gene uncertain. V gave up 3 bases and J gave up 0 bases, with 12 bases separating them. The CDR3 has 16 residues. Germline loops: CDR1 LGHNA, CDR2 YNFKEQ. The CDR3 sequence: CASSQFPAKAKNIQYF. CDR3 bases: TGTGCCAGCAGCCAGTTCCCCGCCAAAGCCAAAAACATTCAGTACTTC.

This chain uses TRBV9 with TRBJ1-2, with D hard to call. The CDR3 has 11 amino acids. V was pared by 0 bases and J by 8 bases, with 5 bases between. Germline CDR1 SGDLS, CDR2 YYNGEE. CDR3 bases: TGTGCCAGCAGCGTAGGGGCAGGCTACACCTTC. This gives the protein CASSVGAGYTF.

This chain links TRBV19 with TRBJ2-4; D might be TRBD2 (6 bases). With 0 bases removed from V and 7 bases from J, the gap between germline ends came to 22 bases. The germline CDR1 and CDR2 sequences are LNHDA and SQIVND (reference sequence). The CDR3 runs 18 residues. The CDR3 nucleotides are TGTGCCAGTAGTATAGATTTGGACCCTCGGGGGAGCGACAACATTCAGTACTTC. Residues: CASSIDLDPRGSDNIQYF.

The V and J genes are TRBV20-1 and TRBJ2-1, with 7 positions matching TRBD2. The V and J ends lost 5 bases and 3 bases, in that order; junction bases with no gene match: 10. CDR3 length: 15 amino acids. Looked up from germline, CDR1 is DFQATT and CDR2 is SNEGSKA (reference sequence). CDR3 DNA: TGCAGTGCTCCCCCCTATGCGGGAGTCTACAATGAGCAGTTCTTC. Amino acid sequence: CSAPPYAGVYNEQFF.

The rearrangement links TRBV28 to TRBJ2-1, with a possible D match to TRBD2 (5 bases). V lost 3 bases to trimming and J lost 9 bases, with 12 bases between them. This CDR3 comprises 13 residues. Germline CDR1 MDHEN, CDR2 SYDVKM. The CDR3 loop reads CASSLSGSLEQFF. In nucleotides, the CDR3 is TGTGCCAGCAGTTTGAGTGGGAGTCTTGAGCAGTTCTTC.

The rearrangement uses TRBV10-3 and TRBJ2-7; the match to TRBD1 covers 9 bases. The CDR3 spans 14 residues. The J segment lost 1 base and the V segment lost 3 bases, leaving 1 base of the junction unmatched. Germline V gene sequence: CDR1 ENHRY, CDR2 SYGVKD. The CDR3 loop reads CAISEQGASYEQYF. CDR3 coding DNA: TGTGCCATCAGTGAACAGGGGGCGTCCTACGAGCAGTACTTC.

The chain combines TRBV15 with TRBJ2-5; D is possibly TRBD2 (6 bases). The CDR3 runs to 16 residues. The germline V and J ends were trimmed by 0 bases and 1 base, with 12 bases remaining between them. Germline V gene lookup returns CDR1 LNHNV and CDR2 YYDKDF (reference sequence). The CDR3 nucleotides are TGTGCCACCAGCAGAGATGGACGGGACTCCCAAGAGACCCAGTACTTC. It codes for CATSRDGRDSQETQYF.

V and J are TRBV9 and TRBJ2-5; D tentatively fits TRBD1 or TRBD2 (5 bases each). Per the germline V gene, CDR1 is SGDLS and CDR2 is YYNGEE. The CDR3 is 15 residues long. The V end was cut by 3 bases, the J end by 4 bases, with 16 bases between. CDR3 in amino acids: CASSAARGLGETQYF. DNA for the CDR3: TGTGCCAGCAGCGCTGCGAGGGGCTTGGGAGAGACCCAGTACTTC. Full variable domain (remainder filled in from reference TRBV9 and TRBJ2-5): DSGVTQTPKHLITATGQRVTLRCSPRSGDLSVYWYQQSLDQGLQFLIQYYNGEERAKGNILERFSAQQFPDLHSELNLSSLELGDSALYFCASSAARGLGETQYFGPGTRLLVL.